Listed below are T cell receptor beta chains from one sample, sequenced in a study of blood T cell dynamics during melanoma immunotherapy. TCRdb's copy holds only in-frame clones and misses some; the assay was immunoSEQ multiplex PCR. The sample contains some 15,000 clones, approximately 89% of which appear only once. This material consisted of blood, taken from a patient treated with checkpoint blockade. These TCRs come from a human donor with melanoma. Both conserved end residues are part of each CDR3. The order of the fields is J gene, D gene, clone size, V gene, CDR3 protein, CDR3 DNA. A D gene is named only where the DNA matches it firmly. Rows give clone size only sometimes, using once, few, many, or a class for an expanded clone.

>TRBJ2-7|.|.|TRBV5-1
CASSLDQRYEQYF
TGCGCCAGCAGCTTGGATCAGCGCTACGAGCAGTACTTC
>TRBJ2-7|.|.|TRBV15
CATSRVGQGGIYEQYF
TGTGCCACCAGCAGAGTTGGGCAGGGGGGTATCTACGAGCAGTACTTC
>TRBJ1-5|TRBD1|once|TRBV19
CASSIRGDRTNQPQHF
TGTGCCAGTAGTATCCGGGGGGACAGGACCAATCAGCCCCAGCATTTT
>TRBJ1-1|.|.|TRBV19
CASSPRASPGDTEAFF
TGTGCCAGTAGTCCCCGGGCCTCACCCGGGGACACTGAAGCTTTCTTT
>TRBJ2-7|TRBD1|.|TRBV4-2
CASSHIQTGEAYEQYF
TGTGCCAGCAGCCACATCCAGACAGGGGAGGCCTACGAGCAGTACTTC
>TRBJ2-7|.|.|TRBV7-2
CASSLAAAYEQYF
TGTGCCAGCAGCTTAGCCGCGGCCTACGAGCAGTACTTC
>TRBJ2-1|.|.|TRBV5-4
CASSFRRQYNEQFF
TGTGCCAGCAGCTTTCGACGGCAATACAATGAGCAGTTCTTC
>TRBJ2-1|TRBD1|.|TRBV6-1
CASSGARGQDYNEQFF
TGTGCCAGCAGTGGGGCCCGGGGACAGGACTACAATGAGCAGTTCTTC
>TRBJ2-1|.|.|TRBV5-4
CASSLIGAYNEQFF
TGTGCCAGCAGCTTGATCGGGGCCTACAATGAGCAGTTCTTC
>TRBJ1-1|TRBD1|.|TRBV19
CASRRTGAAFF
TGTGCCAGTAGGCGGACAGGGGCAGCTTTCTTT
>TRBJ1-4|.|.|TRBV6-5
CASSYSGLNEKLFF
TGTGCCAGCAGTTACTCGGGCCTAAATGAAAAACTGTTTTTT
>TRBJ2-5|.|once|TRBV2
CASSERAGTQYF
TGTGCCAGCAGTGAACGAGCGGGGACCCAGTACTTC
>TRBJ2-7|TRBD1|few|TRBV9
CASSPSGQGDYEQYF
TGTGCCAGCAGCCCTTCGGGACAGGGGGACTACGAGCAGTACTTC
>TRBJ1-1|.|.|TRBV25-1
CASTTNTEAFF
TGTGCCAGCACCACGAACACTGAAGCTTTCTTT
>TRBJ1-2|.|.|TRBV15
CATSRGTAGYTF
TGTGCCACCAGCAGAGGGACAGCTGGCTACACCTTC
>TRBJ2-7|.|.|TRBV5-4
CASSRSSSSYEQYF
TGTGCCAGCAGCCGTAGCTCCTCCTCCTACGAGCAGTACTTC
>TRBJ2-1|TRBD1|once|TRBV5-1
CASSVTGTSYNEQFF
TGCGCCAGCAGCGTGACAGGGACCTCCTACAATGAGCAGTTCTTC
>TRBJ1-2|.|.|TRBV6-1
CASSNTGATPDYTF
TGTGCCAGCAGTAATACAGGAGCCACTCCGGACTACACCTTC
>TRBJ1-4|.|.|TRBV10-3
CAISGTNEKLFF
TGTGCCATCAGTGGGACTAATGAAAAACTGTTTTTT
>TRBJ2-5|.|.|TRBV5-4
CASSLRWGETQYF
TGTGCCAGCAGCTTGAGGTGGGGGGAGACCCAGTACTTC
>TRBJ2-5|TRBD2|.|TRBV5-1
CASSLTSGPGETQYF
TGCGCCAGCAGCTTGACTAGCGGTCCTGGTGAGACCCAGTACTTC
>TRBJ1-1|.|.|TRBV18
CASSPPSGNTEAFF
TGTGCCAGCTCACCACCGTCGGGGAACACTGAAGCTTTCTTT
>TRBJ1-1|.|.|TRBV28
CASSLSREAFF
TGTGCCAGCAGTTTAAGTCGTGAAGCTTTCTTT
>TRBJ1-2|TRBD1|.|TRBV9
CASSVAPGQAAIGYTF
TGTGCCAGCAGCGTAGCCCCGGGACAGGCGGCTATCGGCTACACCTTC
>TRBJ1-1|.|.|TRBV2
CASSETRGNTEAFF
TGTGCCAGCAGTGAAACCAGGGGGAACACTGAAGCTTTCTTT
>TRBJ1-3|.|.|TRBV4-2
CASSGGLGNTIYF
TGTGCCAGCAGCGGGGGCCTCGGAAACACCATATATTTT
>TRBJ1-6|TRBD1|.|TRBV5-1
CASSLDYVGGAGSTPLHF
TGCGCCAGCAGCTTGGATTACGTAGGGGGCGCAGGGTCGACACCCCTCCACTTT
>TRBJ2-3|.|.|TRBV10-1
CASSESQARSTDTQYF
TGCGCCAGCAGTGAGTCTCAAGCGAGGAGCACAGATACGCAGTATTTT
>TRBJ1-6|.|.|TRBV11-2
CASSLDPGFLGYSPLHF
TGTGCCAGCAGCTTAGATCCGGGCTTCCTGGGATATTCACCCCTCCACTTT
>TRBJ2-1|.|.|TRBV6-5
CASSYSHQSSYNEQFF
TGTGCCAGCAGTTACTCGCACCAGAGCTCCTACAATGAGCAGTTCTTC
>TRBJ1-4|TRBD1|.|TRBV25-1
CASSATGTNEKLFF
TGTGCCAGCAGTGCGACAGGGACTAATGAAAAACTGTTTTTT
>TRBJ2-2|.|.|TRBV2
CASSDNRNTGELFF
TGTGCCAGCAGTGACAACCGGAACACCGGGGAGCTGTTTTTT
>TRBJ1-4|.|once|TRBV28
CASSLPTQRNEKLFF
TGTGCCAGCAGTCTCCCGACCCAAAGGAATGAAAAACTGTTTTTT
>TRBJ1-1|.|.|TRBV6-5
CASSYSALNTEAFF
TGTGCCAGCAGTTACTCCGCGCTGAACACTGAAGCTTTCTTT
>TRBJ1-1|.|.|TRBV27
CASNQGRNTEAFF
TGTGCCAGCAATCAGGGTCGAAACACTGAAGCTTTCTTT
>TRBJ1-2|.|.|TRBV5-4
CASSPNWVSPNYGYTF
TGTGCCAGCAGCCCTAACTGGGTCTCCCCAAACTATGGCTACACCTTC
>TRBJ1-2|TRBD1|.|TRBV7-9
CASIALEGARDYGYTF
TGTGCCAGCATCGCCTTGGAGGGGGCGCGGGACTATGGCTACACCTTC
>TRBJ1-1|TRBD1|.|TRBV5-8
CASSFRDRRNTEAFF
TGTGCCAGCAGCTTCCGGGACAGGAGGAACACTGAAGCTTTCTTT
>TRBJ2-7|.|.|TRBV4-1
CASSHIYRGSYEQYF
TGCGCCAGCAGCCACATCTATAGAGGGTCCTACGAGCAGTACTTC
>TRBJ2-3|TRBD1|.|TRBV10-3
CAISGTGTDTQYF
TGTGCCATCAGTGGGACAGGGACGGATACGCAGTATTTT
>TRBJ1-2|TRBD1|.|TRBV9
CASSVGTDRTYGYTF
TGTGCCAGCAGCGTAGGAACGGACAGGACCTATGGCTACACCTTC
>TRBJ1-1|.|.|TRBV4-3
CASSLDMNTEAFF
TGCGCCAGCAGCCTCGACATGAACACTGAAGCTTTCTTT
>TRBJ1-2|.|.|TRBV12-1
CASSFRAPYGYTF
TGTGCCAGCAGCTTTAGGGCGCCATATGGCTACACCTTC
>TRBJ2-3|.|once|TRBV11-1
CASSLGLGTDTQYF
TGTGCCAGCAGCTTAGGCCTAGGCACAGATACGCAGTATTTT
>TRBJ1-4|.|few|TRBV4-1
CASSPPERGEKLFF
TGCGCCAGCAGCCCACCTGAAAGAGGTGAAAAACTGTTTTTT
>TRBJ1-1|.|once|TRBV28
CASKGSWVGAFF
TGTGCCAGCAAAGGATCGTGGGTCGGGGCTTTCTTT
>TRBJ1-4|.|.|TRBV5-4
CASSPGGGEEKLFF
TGTGCCAGCAGCCCCGGAGGGGGGGAGGAAAAACTGTTTTTT
>TRBJ2-7|TRBD1|.|TRBV7-9
CASSGDRGGFEQYF
TGTGCCAGCAGCGGGGACAGGGGTGGGTTTGAGCAGTACTTC